The clone carrying this TCR beta chain was observed a few times. The sample comes from a study of CD8+ T cells in alopecia areata. Investigators isolated RNA and reverse transcribed it into cDNA to act as the sequencing template. Sequencing was performed with immunoSEQ multiplex PCR; in TCRdb, only in-frame clones are kept and a portion is missing. The sample contains fewer than 250,000 clones, around two fifths of which appear only once. The CDR3 spans 14 residues. The trim removed 8 bases at V and 4 bases at J, leaving 11 bases unmatched. Germline-derived CDR1 and CDR2 are SQVTM and ANQGSEA. The sample's treatment: oral pan-JAK inhibitor, 5-10 mg twice daily.

The clonotype was recovered from a human donor with alopecia areata. This sample comprised CD4+ T cells sorted from blood, obtained at approximately week 36, from a patient treated with tofacitinib. V gene TRBV29-1 combines with J gene TRBJ2-1; the match to TRBD2 covers 7 bases. CDR3 sequence reads: CSLTSASGYNEQFF. The DNA for the CDR3 is TGCAGCCTCACGTCGGCTAGCGGATACAATGAGCAGTTCTTC.